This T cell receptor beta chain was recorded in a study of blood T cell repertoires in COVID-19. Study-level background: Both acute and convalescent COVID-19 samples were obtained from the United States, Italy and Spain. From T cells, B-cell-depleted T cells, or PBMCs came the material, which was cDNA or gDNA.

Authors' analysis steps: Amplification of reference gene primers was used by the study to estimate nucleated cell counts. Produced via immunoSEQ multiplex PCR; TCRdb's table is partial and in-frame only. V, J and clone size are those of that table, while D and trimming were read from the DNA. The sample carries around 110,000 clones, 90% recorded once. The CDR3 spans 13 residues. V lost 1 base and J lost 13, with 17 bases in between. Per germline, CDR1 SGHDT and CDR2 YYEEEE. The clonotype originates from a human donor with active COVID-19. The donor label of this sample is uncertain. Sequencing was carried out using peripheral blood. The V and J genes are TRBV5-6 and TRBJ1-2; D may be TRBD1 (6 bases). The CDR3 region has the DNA TGTGCCAGCAGCTTGAGGGCCCAGGGGCCAATCACCTTC. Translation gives CASSLRAQGPITF.